The T cell receptor beta chain described here comes from a study of blood T cell repertoires in COVID-19 (dated by TCRdb to 2019 to 2021). Background for the entire study: Samples from collaborators originated in the United States, Italy and Spain and spanned both the acute and convalescent phases of COVID-19. The repertoires were released in a freely available public database meant as a resource for research on the immune response to SARS-CoV-2. Where HLA class I and class II types were available, the types were taken from metadata supplied by the sample provider, not from assay-based typing. The samples were drawn from the first 160 participants of the ongoing ImmuneRACE study and from 950 to 1,500 subjects provided by 6 global collaborators. The material from the prospective study consisted of cDNA or gDNA derived from T cells, B-cell-depleted T cells, or PBMCs. Subjects who had been exposed to COVID-19, were actively infected with it, or had recovered from it provided the deeply sampled blood TCRbeta repertoires that made up the dataset. A de-identified subject ID, COVID-19 status, age in years and sex were almost always included in the sample metadata. The paper's findings and limits, for the study overall: The quantity of clinical and demographic metadata differed by source and by participant and was supplied without curation.

TCRbeta CDR3 regions were amplified from genomic DNA using the immunoSEQ Assay, a bias-controlled multiplex PCR. Per the original workflow: The number of nucleated cells in each sample was estimated by amplification of reference gene primers within the assay. To quantify the absolute abundance of each unique TCRbeta CDR3 rearrangement, sequence reads were collapsed and filtered. For each sample, productive Simpson clonality was calculated as the square root of Simpson's diversity index across productive rearrangements. The table comes from immuneACCESS by way of TCRdb, which keeps in-frame sequences with V and J called. Part of the clones is missing from these tables; in studies checked, under half for an unresolved V gene and the rest for unknown reasons. The DNA gave D and trimming, while V, J and clone size come from that table. The sample table lists approximately 70,000 clones, approximately 86% of them with a count of one. The biggest ten clones account for more than 5.5% of the sample.

Whole blood was collected in K2EDTA tubes by collaborating institutions according to the institutions' own protocols. Collaborator samples were shipped for TCRbeta analysis as frozen whole blood, isolated PBMCs, or DNA extracted from either sample type. In this sample, this clone turned up once. No cognate antigen has been identified for it. Base qualities are missing; no much larger clone stands one base away. The receptor was derived from a woman between 45 and 60 years old with acute or convalescent COVID-19. The material sequenced was peripheral blood.

The CDR3 has the sequence CASSEQSSSYNEQFF. The DNA is as follows: TGTGCCAGTAGTGAACAGAGTAGCTCCTACAATGAGCAGTTCTTC. The V gene is TRBV19 and the J gene is TRBJ2-1, with the D segment identity uncertain. The CDR3 sequence holds 15 residues, the cysteine and phenylalanine included. Of the read, only the CDR3 DNA is kept; its 45 bases are in frame from base 1. Looking up the germline V gene (reference sequence) yields CDR1 LNHDA and CDR2 SQIVND. Trimming costs V 5 bases and J 0 bases, and their ends lie 11 bases apart.